A single T cell receptor beta chain is shown here with its context. As yet, its antigen is unknown. Here immunoSEQ multiplex PCR was the method, and the copy in TCRdb shows in-frame clones only, minus some. The sample holds fewer than 65,000 clones, 80% seen once. The data belong to a study of a mutant IDH1 vaccine in newly diagnosed glioma. Background on the study: The study gave patients eight vaccinations in weeks 1, 3, 5, 7, 11, 15, 19, 23. Beginning 4-6 weeks after radiotherapy alone, or with temozolomide cycles, vaccination took place. Treated patients, approximately 60% male and around 40% female, averaged approximately 40 years of age.

Time point here: week 11, during vaccination. Each dose delivered 300 ug of mutant IDH1 20-mer peptide subcutaneously with imiquimod. Donors had new WHO grade 3 or 4 IDH1-mutant, ATRX-lost astrocytomas. Trimming took 5 bases from V and 0 from J, leaving 11 bases between them. This CDR3 is built from 15 residues. In germline, CDR1 is MNHEY, CDR2 SVGAGI. Material: PBMCs, obtained from a glioma patient whose treatment included an IDH1 peptide vaccine. The chain combines TRBV6-5 with TRBJ1-5, with D possibly matching TRBD1 (6 bases). The receptor comes from a man aged 45 to 65 with glioma. CDR3 residues: CASSPGQHSNQPQHF. DNA for the CDR3: TGTGCCAGCAGTCCCGGACAGCATAGCAATCAGCCCCAGCATTTT.